Shown below are 21 T cell receptor beta chains from a single sample sequenced in a study of blood T cell repertoires in COVID-19. The method was immunoSEQ multiplex PCR; TCRdb's version includes in-frame clones alone and lacks a portion of them. Here the sample spans 200,000 to 300,000 clones, approximately 90% being singletons. Sequenced: PBMCs or T cells enriched from blood (not recorded which). The receptors come from a woman in her thirties or forties with acute COVID-19.

The chain uses TRBV3-1 (or the pseudogene TRBV3-2) and TRBJ1-1, with D uncertain. V lost 4 bases and J lost 1, with 13 bases in between. CDR1 and CDR2 (germline): LGHDT, YNNKEL (reference sequence). The CDR3 length is 15 residues. The CDR3 protein is CASSPRRGKNTEAFF. CDR3 DNA sequence: TGTGCCAGCAGCCCCCGTAGAGGGAAGAACACTGAAGCTTTCTTT.

This chain connects TRBV10-2 to TRBJ1-2, with D maybe TRBD1 (6 bases). CDR3 length: 18 amino acids. V was cut by 3 bases and J by 4 bases, with 24 bases left in between. Per germline, CDR1 WSHSY and CDR2 SAAADI. The CDR3: CASSDFRGTQGGFYGYTF. CDR3 sequence (DNA): TGCGCCAGCAGTGATTTTAGGGGGACACAAGGGGGTTTCTATGGCTACACCTTC.

The chain has TRBV6-5 and TRBJ2-2; perhaps TRBD2 as D (5 bases). Germline CDR1 reads MNHEY; CDR2 reads SVGAGI. The CDR3 spans 16 residues. V lost 0 bases to trimming and J lost 5 bases, with 13 bases between them. CDR3 nucleotide sequence: TGTGCCAGCAGTTACTCGACCCGCCCGGGAACCGGGGAGCTGTTTTTT. This encodes CASSYSTRPGTGELFF.

V usage is TRBV24-1 and J usage is TRBJ2-7, with D possibly TRBD1 on 6 matching bases. The CDR3 consists of 16 residues. The V end was cut by 4 bases, the J end by 3 bases, with 18 bases between. CDR1 KGHDR and CDR2 SFDVKD come from the germline V gene. CDR3 nucleotides: TGTGCCACCAGTGACCAACGACCGGGACACCTCTACGAGCAGTACGTC. This gives the protein CATSDQRPGHLYEQYV.

The chain combines TRBV6-2 or TRBV6-3 with TRBJ2-1; TRBD1 is a possible D gene (7 bases). The germline gives CDR1 MNHEY, CDR2 SVGEGT. The CDR3 has 14 amino acids. The V end lost 1 base, the J end lost 6 bases, and 10 bases lay between the germline ends. For the CDR3, the DNA is TGTGCCAGCAGTTACTTGGAGGGGGCCAATGAGCAGTTCTTC. Its translation: CASSYLEGANEQFF.

The chain joins TRBV19 to TRBJ1-3; 10 bases agree with TRBD1. Germline V CDR1 and CDR2: LNHDA, SQIVND (reference sequence). Trimming at V came to 6 bases and at J to 1 base, leaving 3 bases not matched to a gene. The length of the CDR3 is 15 residues. DNA of the CDR3: TGTGCCAGTAGCGGACAGGGGGAATCTGGAAACACCATATATTTT. As protein: CASSGQGESGNTIYF.

The chain uses TRBV25-1 and TRBJ1-1; 9 bases match TRBD1. This CDR3 is built from 15 residues. The junction had 11 bases not matched to a gene; V was cut back by 6 bases and J by 6 bases. Germline V gene data show CDR1 as MGHDK and CDR2 as SYGVNS. The chain's CDR3 is CASREAGDRAPEAFF. In DNA form, the CDR3 reads TGTGCCAGCAGGGAAGCGGGGGACAGGGCCCCTGAAGCTTTCTTT.

The chain couples TRBV10-3 to TRBJ1-2; unclear D gene. The CDR3 is 10 amino acids. Germline V CDR1 and CDR2: ENHRY, SYGVKD. V was shortened by 10 bases and J by 0 bases, with 3 bases between the two germline ends. Here the CDR3 DNA reads TGTGCCACGGCTAACTATGGCTACACCTTC. Residues: CATANYGYTF.

A single count supports this clone. The genes are TRBV4-1 and TRBJ1-3; a possible D gene is TRBD1 (5 bases). Germline V lookup: CDR1 MGHRA, CDR2 YSYEKL. Trimming left V 1 base short and J 0 bases short, with 7 bases between. CDR3 length: 15 amino acids. The CDR3 DNA sequence: TGCGCCAGCAGCCAAGCGACAGACTCTGGAAACACCATATATTTT. Translated, it gives CASSQATDSGNTIYF.

The gene calls are TRBV5-6 and TRBJ2-1, with TRBD2 matching over 7 bases. The germline gives CDR1 SGHDT, CDR2 YYEEEE. Trimming cost V 2 bases and J 7 bases; bases outside gene matches: 3. The CDR3 loop spans 13 amino acids. CDR3: CASSFPGGNEQFF. CDR3 nucleotides: TGTGCCAGCAGCTTTCCCGGGGGGAATGAGCAGTTCTTC.

The chain has TRBV7-9 and TRBJ1-1, with TRBD1 as a possible D gene (5 bases). Trimming removed 2 bases from V and 1 base from J, with 11 bases in between. The CDR3 is 15 amino acids. Germline loops: CDR1 SEHNR, CDR2 FQNEAQ (reference sequence). This CDR3 reads CASSLRGGRNTEAFF. CDR3 in DNA: TGTGCCAGCAGCTTAAGGGGCGGACGGAACACTGAAGCTTTCTTT.

This chain links TRBV6-5 with TRBJ1-2; TRBD1 agrees at 7 bases. This CDR3 is built from 14 residues. Germline V gene sequence: CDR1 MNHEY, CDR2 SVGAGI. The V gene end was trimmed by 2 bases and the J gene end by 2 bases; junction bases not matched to a gene: 2. The CDR3 region has the DNA TGTGCCAGCAGTTACGGGGACAGCAACTATGGCTACACCTTC. This encodes CASSYGDSNYGYTF.

This clone was seen once. The V call is TRBV18, the J call TRBJ2-7, with D tentatively TRBD1 (5 bases). Germline V gene lookup returns CDR1 KGHSH and CDR2 LQKENI. Trimming stripped 6 bases from V and 5 bases from J, with 11 bases between. CDR3 length: 12 residues. CDR3 region: CASSPKGNEQYF. DNA of the CDR3: TGTGCCAGCTCGCCCAAGGGGAACGAGCAGTACTTC.

This chain uses TRBV19 with TRBJ2-1; D is unclear. Trimming shortened V by 6 bases and J by 6 bases, and 18 bases separated the two germline ends. This CDR3 spans 15 amino acids. Germline CDR1 is LNHDA and CDR2 is SQIVND (reference sequence). Written as DNA, the CDR3 is TGTGCCAGTAGCCCCGGTGGGCAGTTGCCCAATGAGCAGTTCTTC. The encoded protein is CASSPGGQLPNEQFF.

On this clone: The sample has other DNA sequences that encode this CDR3 too. This chain joins TRBV29-1 and TRBJ1-1; 8 nucleotides agree with TRBD1. The CDR3 covers 13 residues. With V trimmed by 4 bases and J by 0 bases, 1 base remained unmatched. Germline CDR1 reads SQVTM; CDR2 reads ANQGSEA. The CDR3 protein is CSVGTGLNTEAFF. CDR3 nucleotide sequence: TGCAGCGTTGGGACAGGGTTGAACACTGAAGCTTTCTTT. Full variable domain (remainder filled in from reference TRBV29-1 and TRBJ1-1): SAVISQKPSRDICQRGTSLTIQCQVDSQVTMMFWYRQQPGQSLTLIATANQGSEATYESGFVIDKFPISRPNLTFSTLTVSNMSPEDSSIYLCSVGTGLNTEAFFGQGTRLTVV.

The genes are TRBV10-3 and TRBJ2-7, with D maybe TRBD1 (6 bases). There are 14 residues in the CDR3. In germline, CDR1 is ENHRY, CDR2 SYGVKD. The germline V and J ends were trimmed by 0 bases and 5 bases, with 11 bases remaining between them. As DNA, the CDR3 is TGTGCCATCAGTGAGTCGGCAGGGGATGACGAGCAGTACTTC. Translating gives CAISESAGDDEQYF.

The chain carries TRBV10-1 and TRBJ1-5, with a tentative D call TRBD1 (5 bases). The CDR3 spans 15 residues. CDR1 is WNHNN and CDR2 is SYGVQD in the germline V gene (reference sequence). V was clipped by 7 bases and J by 0 bases, with 13 bases between them. This chain's CDR3 is CASIPRQSSNQPQHF. CDR3 bases: TGCGCCAGCATCCCCCGACAGTCTAGCAATCAGCCCCAGCATTTT.

This clone was detected only a few times. The V and J genes are TRBV7-9 and TRBJ2-5; D is perhaps TRBD1 (6 bases). The CDR3 has 13 amino acids. Trimming removed 3 bases from V and 4 bases from J, with 9 bases in between. Germline CDR1 is SEHNR and CDR2 is FQNEAQ (reference sequence). The CDR3 DNA follows: TGTGCCAGCAGCTTTCAGGGGTCAGAGACCCAGTACTTC. This gives the protein CASSFQGSETQYF.

This clone was seen at least ten times. The chain combines TRBV19 with TRBJ2-1, with 10 bases aligning to TRBD2. The junction had 21 bases not matched to a gene; V was cut back by 2 bases and J by 8 bases. CDR1 and CDR2 from the germline V gene are LNHDA and SQIVND (reference sequence). The CDR3 runs 20 residues. DNA of the CDR3: TGTGCCAGTAGTATATGGTATTTTCCTAGCGGGAGCTGGGGGAATGATGAGCAGTTCTTC. It codes for CASSIWYFPSGSWGNDEQFF.

V gene TRBV19 combines with J gene TRBJ1-5; D not certain. V lost 1 base and J 1 base, leaving 5 bases between the germline ends. This CDR3 spans 14 amino acids. Germline CDR1 LNHDA, CDR2 SQIVND (reference sequence). CDR3 sequence (DNA): TGTGCCAGTAGTATAGGTGGCAGCAATCAGCCCCAGCATTTT. As protein: CASSIGGSNQPQHF. The complete variable domain, with remaining parts taken from reference TRBV19 and TRBJ1-5, reads DGGITQSPKYLFRKEGQNVTLSCEQNLNHDAMYWYRQDPGQGLRLIYYSQIVNDFQKGDIAEGYSVSREKKESFPLTVTSAQKNPTAFYLCASSIGGSNQPQHFGDGTRLSIL.

The chain has TRBV7-2 and TRBJ2-7; weak D call: TRBD1 (5 bases). The CDR3 has 16 residues. Trimming pared 0 bases from V and 4 bases from J, leaving 16 bases between. Germline V CDR1 and CDR2: SGHTA, FQGNSA. For the CDR3, the DNA is TGTGCCAGCAGCTTAGCCCCGTCGACAGCCTATTACGAGCAGTACTTC. It encodes CASSLAPSTAYYEQYF.